These 14 T cell receptor beta chains share one sample of origin, sequenced in a study of blood T cell repertoires in COVID-19 (TCRdb year 2020). The receptor library was made with the immunoSEQ multiplex PCR assay. TCRdb obtained this table from immuneACCESS and retained in-frame rearrangements with V and J assigned. These tables miss some clones; where compared with another copy, unresolved V genes account for less than half of the shortfall, and the remainder is unexplained. The sample has about 46,000 clones on record, around nine tenths of them singletons. The top ten hold over 7.5% of the sample. The material sequenced was peripheral blood. All receptors derive from a man aged 50 to 60 with active COVID-19.

The chain combines TRBV29-1 with TRBJ1-2; 10 bases align to TRBD1. V lost 5 bases and J lost 4; bases outside the gene matches: 4. The CDR3 extends over 13 amino acids. Germline V gene lookup returns CDR1 SQVTM and CDR2 ANQGSEA. CDR3 loop: CSVRQGAAYGYTF. The CDR3 nucleotides read TGCAGCGTTAGACAGGGGGCGGCCTATGGCTACACCTTC.

This sequence joins TRBV9 and TRBJ2-7; D is possibly TRBD2 (6 bases). Germline V gene lookup returns CDR1 SGDLS and CDR2 YYNGEE. The CDR3 runs 15 residues. V was cut by 2 bases and J by 2 bases, with 14 bases left in between. CDR3 DNA sequence: TGTGCCAGCAGCGTCAGCGGATCGGGGGCCTACGAGCAGTACTTC. This translates into CASSVSGSGAYEQYF.

CDR3 coding DNA: TGTGCCAGCAGTGAAACCCGGCGGGCTGAAGCTTTCTTT. It encodes CASSETRRAEAFF. The rearrangement links TRBV6-1 to TRBJ1-1; the D is unclear. Trimming took off 2 bases at V and 6 bases at J, with 10 bases between the two ends. Germline-derived CDR1 and CDR2 are MNHNS and SASEGT. The CDR3 is 13 residues long.

This clone was recorded a few times. The chain has TRBV6-5 and TRBJ2-2; D is perhaps TRBD1 (5 bases). The V gene's germline CDR1 is MNHEY and CDR2 SVGAGI. CDR3 length: 14 residues. V lost 4 bases and J lost 2, with 8 bases in between. CDR3 DNA: TGTGCCAGCAGTTCCGGACAAAACACCGGGGAGCTGTTTTTT. Amino acid sequence: CASSSGQNTGELFF.

The V call is TRBV27, the J call TRBJ1-1, with TRBD1 as a possible D gene (6 bases). The CDR3 consists of 13 residues. The germline V gene encodes CDR1 MNHEY and CDR2 SMNVEV (reference sequence). Trimming removed 4 bases from V and 11 bases from J, with 17 bases in between. This CDR3 is CASSSGGGIYAFF. CDR3 in DNA: TGTGCCAGCAGTTCTGGGGGCGGAATCTACGCTTTCTTT.

This chain links TRBV7-9 with TRBJ1-2; 7 bases line up with TRBD1. This CDR3 spans 17 amino acids. Germline V lookup: CDR1 SEHNR, CDR2 FQNEAQ (reference sequence). Trimming at V came to 0 bases and at J to 3 bases, leaving 10 bases not matched to a gene. DNA for the CDR3: TGTGCCAGCAGCTTAGCGGGACAGCCCCCCCTCGACTATGGCTACACCTTC. Translation gives CASSLAGQPPLDYGYTF.

V usage is TRBV7-8 and J usage is TRBJ2-3; D is possibly TRBD1 (6 bases). Germline assignment: CDR1 SGHVS and CDR2 FQNEAQ. The CDR3 runs to 15 residues. V was pared by 4 bases and J by 8 bases, with 19 bases between. The CDR3 sequence: CASSSTGDLWGTQYF. CDR3 bases: TGTGCCAGCAGCTCGACAGGAGATCTATGGGGTACGCAGTATTTT.

The rearrangement uses TRBV15 and TRBJ2-5, with D possibly matching TRBD2 (7 bases). The CDR3 is 13 residues long. Germline CDR1 reads LNHNV; CDR2 reads YYDKDF (reference sequence). Trimming removed 7 bases from V and 4 bases from J, with 13 bases in between. CDR3: CATNRGGTETQYF. The CDR3 nucleotides are TGTGCCACCAATAGGGGGGGCACAGAGACCCAGTACTTC.

The V and J genes are TRBV5-1 and TRBJ2-7; 10 positions agree with TRBD2. There are 18 residues in the CDR3. The V and J ends lost 4 bases and 4 bases, in that order; junction bases with no gene match: 17. Germline V gene data show CDR1 as SGHRS and CDR2 as YFSETQ. The CDR3 protein is CASSPLWTSGPQGYEQYF. CDR3 nucleotides: TGCGCCAGCAGCCCGCTATGGACTAGCGGACCCCAGGGTTACGAGCAGTACTTC.

The genes are TRBV6-5 and TRBJ2-2, with 10 bases fitting TRBD1. The germline gives CDR1 MNHEY, CDR2 SVGAGI. V trimming: 6 bases; J trimming: 5 bases; junction bases outside the gene matches: 6. This CDR3 is built from 15 residues. CDR3 coding DNA: TGTGCCAGCAGACATGACAGGGGGCAAACCGGGGAGCTGTTTTTT. It translates to CASRHDRGQTGELFF.

The chain carries TRBV14 and TRBJ2-3; D may be TRBD1 (5 bases). Trimming pared 0 bases from V and 1 base from J, leaving 14 bases between. Germline CDR1 reads SGHDN; CDR2 reads FVKESK. This CDR3 has 17 amino acids. CDR3 nucleotide sequence: TGTGCCAGCAGCCAAGATCCCCCAGGGTGGGGCACAGATACGCAGTATTTT. Its protein product is CASSQDPPGWGTDTQYF.

The CDR3 nucleotides are TGTGCCAGCAGCTTAGATCCTAGGAGAACCACAGATACGCAGTATTTT. Residues: CASSLDPRRTTDTQYF. J is TRBJ2-3 and V is TRBV7-9; D unresolved. The V gene's germline CDR1 is SEHNR and CDR2 FQNEAQ (reference sequence). This CDR3 is built from 16 residues. V gave up 1 base and J gave up 2 bases, with 13 bases separating them.

The chain is built from TRBV6-5 and TRBJ1-1, with unresolved D. Trimming shortened V by 7 bases and J by 1 base, and 10 bases separated the two germline ends. This CDR3 has 13 amino acids. CDR1 MNHEY and CDR2 SVGAGI come from the germline V gene. For the CDR3, the DNA is TGTGCCAGCACCGTTACACCGAACACTGAAGCTTTCTTT. This gives the protein CASTVTPNTEAFF.

V is TRBV7-8 and J is TRBJ2-5; D is perhaps TRBD1 (6 bases). Germline V CDR1 and CDR2: SGHVS, FQNEAQ. V was pared by 8 bases and J by 2 bases, with 12 bases between. The CDR3 covers 13 residues. The CDR3 sequence: CASLSQGQETQYF. The CDR3 nucleotides read TGTGCCAGCCTTTCCCAGGGGCAAGAGACCCAGTACTTC.